This TCR beta chain was obtained from a study of CD8 T cells in Susac syndrome (dated by TCRdb to between 2018 and 2021). At the level of the whole study: Of the Susac syndrome patients who were sequenced, roughly six had clinically active disease and roughly 8 were in clinical remission. Repertoire sequencing was used to test whether CD8+ T cell activation and differentiation in Susac syndrome was antigen driven. Susac syndrome patients were therapy-naive, on corticosteroids (some also receiving IVIg), or on IVIg alone at blood withdrawal.

RNA was extracted with the RNeasy kit and roughly 0.45 to 1 ug was reverse transcribed using random hexamers. TCR beta CDR3 regions were amplified with the immunoSEQ multiplex PCR assay covering 54 Vbeta and 13 Jbeta segments. PCR amplification bias was corrected using a synthetic template baseline for primer optimization and computational correction. As for the original processing: Reads were assigned to V, D and J genes according to IMGT and analyzed in immunoSEQ Analyzer, with only productive sequences retained. Clonality was computed as one minus Shannon entropy normalized by log2 of the number of productive unique sequences. Public and private clones were assessed among the 100 most prevalent clones of each patient and control. Clones were defined as Susac-specific when absent from the healthy and MS cohorts, from about 1,100 published viral clones and from other ImmuneACCESS disease sequences. TCRdb reprocessing: public reads trimmed at Q25 with fastp, clones called with MiXCR, in-frame beta chains kept. Under each unique CDR3 protein, matching rows form one entry showing the most common genes and DNA. These V and J calls are TCRdb output, not the study's own analysis. For this sample the table gives about 180,000 distinct CDR3 sequences, of which 94% were detected only once. 0.12% of the sample is in the top ten clones.

High-throughput TCR beta sequencing profiled peripheral blood CD8+ and CD4+ T cells from healthy donors, Susac syndrome patients and multiple sclerosis patients. Susac syndrome patients met recently defined diagnostic criteria for definite or probable disease. Bulk CD8+ and CD4+ T cells were purified by magnetic negative isolation, whereas CD8+ TEMRA cells were enriched by FACS. Blood was drawn into EDTA tubes, processed within 24 hours, and PBMCs were isolated by density gradient centrifugation. PBMCs destined for TCR sequencing were cryopreserved in liquid nitrogen and later thawed in a 37 °C water bath. The sorted or isolated CD4+, CD8+ and CD8+ TEMRA cells reached a purity of at least 90%. Per the germline V gene (reference sequence), GTSNPN is the CDR1 and SVGIG is the CDR2. V drops 0 bases and J drops 9 bases, leaving 12 bases in between. The CDR3 sequence holds 13 residues, the cysteine and phenylalanine included. Just CDR3 DNA is preserved here, 39 bases in frame from base 1.

Worth noting for this clonotype: The antigen this receptor binds is unknown. No per-base quality is available; no much larger clone lies one base away.

Points the paper makes about the study in general: The study acknowledged that relatively few individuals were included in the TCR sequencing and HLA analysis. In the CD4+ T cell repertoire of Susac syndrome patients, clonal expansion was not detected.

Sequences were obtained from CD4+ T cells from PBMCs. The clonotype was recovered from a human donor with Susac syndrome. The V and J segments used are TRBV30 and TRBJ1-5; no D segment can be confidently identified. The base sequence is TGTGCCTGGAGTGTGGGGTGGGCCCGGCCCCAGCATTTT. It translates as CAWSVGWARPQHF. The reference TRBV30 and TRBJ1-5 proteins fill in what lies around the CDR3, so the full variable domain reads SQTIHQWPATLVQPVGSPLSLECTVEGTSNPNLYWYRQAAGRGLQLLFYSVGIGQISSEVPQNLSASRPQDRQFILSSKKLLLSDSGFYLCAWSVGWARPQHFGDGTRLSIL.